This T cell receptor (beta chain) was identified in a study of blood T cells in healthy people across ages. Study results and limitations: Diversity estimated from one million T cells was considered an underestimate.

This clonotype has at least ten counts. What it binds is unknown. The V gene's germline CDR1 is KGHSH and CDR2 LQKENI. This CDR3 spans 11 amino acids. Using a J-beta primer mix together with a sample-barcoded 5' primer, a second PCR was run for about 6 to 11 cycles. One entry per CDR3 protein results from TCRdb running MiXCR on the 5' RACE reads. The repertoire holds hundreds of thousands of distinct CDR3 sequences, 21% seen once, with under 4% in the top ten. This receptor was identified in a man aged 65 to 79 in good health. The sample consisted of blood. The rearrangement joins TRBV18 to TRBJ2-5; D not certain. The tail of the sequence fits TRBJ2-1 better, so the J call may be wrong. CDR3 DNA sequence: TGTGCCAGCAGCCCTAGCAATGAGCAGTTCTTC. This translates into CASSPSNEQFF.